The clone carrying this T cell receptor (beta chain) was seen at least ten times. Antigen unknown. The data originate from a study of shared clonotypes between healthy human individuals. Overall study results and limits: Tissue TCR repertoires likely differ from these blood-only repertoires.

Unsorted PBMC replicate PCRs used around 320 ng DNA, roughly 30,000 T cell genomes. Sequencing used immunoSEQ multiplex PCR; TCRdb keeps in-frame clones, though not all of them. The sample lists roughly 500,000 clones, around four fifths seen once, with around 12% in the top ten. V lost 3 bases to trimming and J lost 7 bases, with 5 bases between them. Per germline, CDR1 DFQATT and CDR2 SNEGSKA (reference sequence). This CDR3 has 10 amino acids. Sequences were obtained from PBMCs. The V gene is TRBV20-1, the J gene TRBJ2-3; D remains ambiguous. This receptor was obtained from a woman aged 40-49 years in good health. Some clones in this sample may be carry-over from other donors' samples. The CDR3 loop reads CSASGYTQYF. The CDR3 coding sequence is TGCAGTGCTAGCGGGTATACGCAGTATTTT.